This T cell receptor (beta chain) was identified during a study of control samples from healthy donors and cancer patients. CDR3 length: 14 amino acids. V trimming: 1 base; J trimming: 7 bases; junction bases outside the gene matches: 6. Germline-derived CDR1 and CDR2 are SGHVS and FQNEAQ. Measured with immunoSEQ multiplex PCR; TCRdb has only the in-frame clones, and not every one. This table holds more than 85,000 clones, around 89% found once. This chain links TRBV7-8 with TRBJ1-1, with 7 bases lining up with TRBD1. The origin of this receptor is a woman aged 55-75 years with lung cancer. The material sequenced was PBMCs. The CDR3 spells CASSLDGQGVEAFF. CDR3 coding DNA: TGTGCCAGCAGCTTAGATGGGCAGGGGGTTGAAGCTTTCTTT.